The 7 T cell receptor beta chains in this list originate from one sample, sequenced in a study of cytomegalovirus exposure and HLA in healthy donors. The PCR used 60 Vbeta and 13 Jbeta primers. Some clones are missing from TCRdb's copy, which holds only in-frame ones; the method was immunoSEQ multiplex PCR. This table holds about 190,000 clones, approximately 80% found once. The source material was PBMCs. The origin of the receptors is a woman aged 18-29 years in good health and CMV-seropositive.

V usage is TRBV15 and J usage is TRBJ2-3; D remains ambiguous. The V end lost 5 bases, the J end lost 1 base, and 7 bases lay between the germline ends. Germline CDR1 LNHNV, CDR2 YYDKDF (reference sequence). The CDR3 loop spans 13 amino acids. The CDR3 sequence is CATSLPGTDTQYF. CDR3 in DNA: TGTGCCACCAGCCTCCCAGGCACAGATACGCAGTATTTT.

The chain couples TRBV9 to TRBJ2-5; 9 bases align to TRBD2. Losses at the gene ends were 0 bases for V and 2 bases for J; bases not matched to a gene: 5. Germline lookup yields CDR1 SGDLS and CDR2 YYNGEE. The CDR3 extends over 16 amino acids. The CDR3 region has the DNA TGTGCCAGCAGCGTAGGGGCGGGGGGGTATCAAGAGACCCAGTACTTC. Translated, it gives CASSVGAGGYQETQYF.

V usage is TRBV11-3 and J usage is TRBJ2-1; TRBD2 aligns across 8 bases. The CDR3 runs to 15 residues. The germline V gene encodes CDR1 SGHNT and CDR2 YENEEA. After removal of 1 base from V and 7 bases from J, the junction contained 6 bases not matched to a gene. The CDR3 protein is CASSLGRGGRNEQFF. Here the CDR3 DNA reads TGTGCCAGCAGCTTAGGCCGGGGGGGCCGAAATGAGCAGTTCTTC. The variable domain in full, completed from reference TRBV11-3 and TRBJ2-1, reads EAGVVQSPRYKIIEKKQPVAFWCNPISGHNTLYWYLQNLGQGPELLIRYENEEAVDDSQLPKDRFSAERLKGVDSTLKIQPAELGDSAVYLCASSLGRGGRNEQFFGPGTRLTVL.

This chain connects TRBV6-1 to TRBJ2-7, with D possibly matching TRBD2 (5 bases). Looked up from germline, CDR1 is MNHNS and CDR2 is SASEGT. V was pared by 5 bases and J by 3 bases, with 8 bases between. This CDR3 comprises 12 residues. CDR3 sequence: CASSSRGYEQYF. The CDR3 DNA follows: TGTGCCAGCAGTTCACGGGGCTACGAGCAGTACTTC.

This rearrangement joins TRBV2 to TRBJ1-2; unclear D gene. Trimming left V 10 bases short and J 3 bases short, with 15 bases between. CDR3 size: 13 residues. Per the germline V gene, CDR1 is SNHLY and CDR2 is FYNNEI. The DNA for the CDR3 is TGTGCCACCCCTAGAAAGGGAGACTATGGCTACACCTTC. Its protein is CATPRKGDYGYTF.

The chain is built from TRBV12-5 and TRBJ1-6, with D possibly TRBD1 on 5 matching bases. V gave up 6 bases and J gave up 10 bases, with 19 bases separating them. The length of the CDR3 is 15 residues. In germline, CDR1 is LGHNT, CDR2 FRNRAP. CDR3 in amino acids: CASGSPGGIGSPLHF. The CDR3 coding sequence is TGTGCTAGTGGGTCCCCTGGGGGGATCGGCTCACCCCTCCACTTT.

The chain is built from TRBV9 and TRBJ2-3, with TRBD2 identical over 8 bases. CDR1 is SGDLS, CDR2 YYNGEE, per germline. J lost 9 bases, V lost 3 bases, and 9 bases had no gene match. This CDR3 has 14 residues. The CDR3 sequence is CASSAAGTSLTQYF. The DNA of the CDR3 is TGTGCCAGCAGCGCCGCCGGGACTAGTCTAACGCAGTATTTT.